The 3 T cell receptor beta chains below all came from one sample that was sequenced in a study of relationships among human T cell subsets. CD4+ cells were positively selected first, then anti-CD25 beads isolated CD4+CD25+ regulatory T cells. The T cell receptor alpha and beta CDR3 regions were amplified from mRNA by semiquantitative ARM-PCR. Exponential amplification used communal superprimers after tagged nested gene-specific primers in ARM-PCR. TCRdb re-called the multiplex PCR reads with MiXCR, one entry per CDR3 protein. The sample has roughly 15,000 distinct CDR3 sequences, 60% seen once. What was sequenced was Tregs sorted from blood. All receptors derive from a man aged 35 to 55 in good health.

This sequence joins TRBV5-1 and TRBJ2-7; either TRBD1 or TRBD2 may fit D (7 bases each). The V end was cut by 4 bases, the J end by 3 bases, with 11 bases between. Per germline, CDR1 SGHRS and CDR2 YFSETQ. This CDR3 contains 13 residues. DNA of the CDR3: TGCGCCAGCAGCGGGGGGGACAGCTACGAGCAGTACTTC. Translation gives CASSGGDSYEQYF.

V and J are TRBV20-1 and TRBJ1-2; D gene uncertain. Germline V lookup: CDR1 DFQATT, CDR2 SNEGSKA (reference sequence). The CDR3 is 15 amino acids. V was cut by 5 bases and J by 4 bases, with 20 bases left in between. The CDR3 nucleotides are TGCAGTGCTGCTCCAACAAACCCAGATGCCTATGGCTACACCTTC. This sequence encodes CSAAPTNPDAYGYTF.

Concerning this clonotype: Its ends do not fully match the called genes, so a read error is possible. The chain joins TRBV28 to TRBJ2-3; D is perhaps TRBD2 (6 bases). Germline V gene data show CDR1 as MDHEN and CDR2 as SYDVKM. The length of the CDR3 is 16 residues. The CDR3 sequence: CASSATGTLGTDTQYF. CDR3 in DNA: TGTGCCAGCAGTGCCACCGGGACTTTGGGCACAGATACGCAGTACTTT.